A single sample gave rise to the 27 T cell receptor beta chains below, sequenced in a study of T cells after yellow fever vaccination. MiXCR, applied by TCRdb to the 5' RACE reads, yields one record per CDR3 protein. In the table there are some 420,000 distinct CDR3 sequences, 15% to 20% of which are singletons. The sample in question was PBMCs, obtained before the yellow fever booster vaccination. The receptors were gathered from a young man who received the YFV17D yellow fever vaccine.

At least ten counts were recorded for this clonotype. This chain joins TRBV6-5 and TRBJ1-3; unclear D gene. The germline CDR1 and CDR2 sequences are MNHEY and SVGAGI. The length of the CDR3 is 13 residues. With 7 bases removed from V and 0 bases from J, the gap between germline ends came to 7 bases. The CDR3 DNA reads TGTGCCAGCAAGTCTTACTCTGGAAACACCATATATTTT. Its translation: CASKSYSGNTIYF.

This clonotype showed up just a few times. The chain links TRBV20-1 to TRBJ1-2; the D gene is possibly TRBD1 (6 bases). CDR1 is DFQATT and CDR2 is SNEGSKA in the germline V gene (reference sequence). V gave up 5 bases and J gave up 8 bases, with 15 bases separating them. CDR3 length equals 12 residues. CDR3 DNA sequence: TGCAGTGCTCTCGAAGGGGGTGGAGGCTACACCTTC. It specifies CSALEGGGGYTF.

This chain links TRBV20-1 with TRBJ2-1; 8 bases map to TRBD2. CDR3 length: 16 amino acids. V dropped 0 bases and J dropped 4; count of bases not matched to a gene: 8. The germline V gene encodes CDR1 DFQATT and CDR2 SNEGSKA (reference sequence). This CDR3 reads CSARDRVTSGYNEQFF. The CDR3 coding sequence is TGCAGTGCTAGAGATCGGGTTACTAGCGGATACAATGAGCAGTTCTTC.

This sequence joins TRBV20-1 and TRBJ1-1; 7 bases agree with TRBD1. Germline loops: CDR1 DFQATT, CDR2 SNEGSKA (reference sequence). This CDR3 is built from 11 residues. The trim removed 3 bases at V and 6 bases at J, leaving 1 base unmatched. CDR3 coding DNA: TGCAGTGCTAGCCAGGGGGCTGAAGCTTTCTTT. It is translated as CSASQGAEAFF.

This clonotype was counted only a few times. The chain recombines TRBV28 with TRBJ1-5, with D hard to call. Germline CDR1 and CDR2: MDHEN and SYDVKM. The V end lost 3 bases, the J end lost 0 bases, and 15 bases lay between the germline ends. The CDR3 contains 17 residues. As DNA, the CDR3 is TGTGCCAGCAGTTTGGGTGATGTATCGGATAGCAATCAGCCCCAGCATTTT. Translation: CASSLGDVSDSNQPQHF.

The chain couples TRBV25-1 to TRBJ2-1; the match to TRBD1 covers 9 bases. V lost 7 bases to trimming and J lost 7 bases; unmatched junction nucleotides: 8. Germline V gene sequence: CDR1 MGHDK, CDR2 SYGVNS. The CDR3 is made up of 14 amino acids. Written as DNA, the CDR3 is TGTGCCAGCACGGGACAGGGAAGGTTGAATGAGCAGTTCTTC. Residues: CASTGQGRLNEQFF.

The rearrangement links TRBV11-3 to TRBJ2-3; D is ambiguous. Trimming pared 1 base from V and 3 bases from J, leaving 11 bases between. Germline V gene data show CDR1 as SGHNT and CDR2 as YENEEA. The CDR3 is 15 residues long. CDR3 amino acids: CASSLGLGKTDTQYF. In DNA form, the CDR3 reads TGTGCCAGCAGCTTAGGGTTGGGGAAGACAGATACGCAGTATTTT.

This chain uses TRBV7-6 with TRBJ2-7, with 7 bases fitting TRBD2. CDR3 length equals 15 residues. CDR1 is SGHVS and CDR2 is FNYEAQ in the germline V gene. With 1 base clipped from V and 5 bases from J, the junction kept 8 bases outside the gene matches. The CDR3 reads CASSLGIRGSNEQYF. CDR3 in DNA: TGTGCCAGCAGCTTAGGAATCCGCGGGAGCAACGAGCAGTACTTC.

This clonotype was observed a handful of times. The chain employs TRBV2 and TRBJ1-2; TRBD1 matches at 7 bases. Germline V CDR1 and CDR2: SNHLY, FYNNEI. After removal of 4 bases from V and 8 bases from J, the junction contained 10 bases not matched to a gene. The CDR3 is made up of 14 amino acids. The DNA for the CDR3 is TGTGCCAGCAGTGTTACAGGGGTCGCGGGGGGCTACACCTTC. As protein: CASSVTGVAGGYTF.

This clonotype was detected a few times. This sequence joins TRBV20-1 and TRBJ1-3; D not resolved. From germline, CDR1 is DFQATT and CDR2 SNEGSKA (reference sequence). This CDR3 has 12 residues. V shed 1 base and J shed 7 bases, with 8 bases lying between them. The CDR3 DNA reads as TGCAGTGCTAGAGGGACGCCTAACACCATATATTTT. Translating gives CSARGTPNTIYF.

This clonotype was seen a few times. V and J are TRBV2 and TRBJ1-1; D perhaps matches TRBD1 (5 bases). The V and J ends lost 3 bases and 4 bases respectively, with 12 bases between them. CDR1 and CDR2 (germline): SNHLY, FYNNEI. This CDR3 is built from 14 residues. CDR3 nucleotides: TGTGCCAGCAGTGATTTCGGGGCGCGCACTGAAGCTTTCTTT. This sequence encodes CASSDFGARTEAFF.

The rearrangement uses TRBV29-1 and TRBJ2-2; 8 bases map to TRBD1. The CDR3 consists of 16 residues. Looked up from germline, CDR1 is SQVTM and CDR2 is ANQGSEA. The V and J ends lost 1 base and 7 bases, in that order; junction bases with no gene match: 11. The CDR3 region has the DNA TGCAGCGTTGAAGTGTGGTCCGGGACAGGAATCGGGGAGCTGTTTTTT. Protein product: CSVEVWSGTGIGELFF.

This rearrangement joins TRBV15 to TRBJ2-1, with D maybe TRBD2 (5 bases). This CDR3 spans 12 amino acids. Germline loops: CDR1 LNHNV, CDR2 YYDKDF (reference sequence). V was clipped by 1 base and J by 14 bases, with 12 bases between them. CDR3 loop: CATSRATWRKFF. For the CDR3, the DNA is TGTGCCACCAGCAGAGCGACCTGGAGGAAGTTCTTC.

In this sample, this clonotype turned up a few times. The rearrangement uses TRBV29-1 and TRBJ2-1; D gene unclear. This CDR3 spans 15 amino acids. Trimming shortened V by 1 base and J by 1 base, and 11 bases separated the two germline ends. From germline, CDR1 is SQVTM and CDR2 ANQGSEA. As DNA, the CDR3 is TGCAGCGTTGAAGGTGACGAAGGGTCCTACAATGAGCAGTTCTTC. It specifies CSVEGDEGSYNEQFF.

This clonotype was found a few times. The CDR3 loop is CASSPPGGRSDTQYF. The DNA for the CDR3 is TGTGCCAGCAGCCCCCCGGGGGGCCGATCAGATACGCAGTATTTT. The rearrangement links TRBV12-3 or TRBV12-4 to TRBJ2-3; tentatively, D is TRBD2 (7 bases). This CDR3 region has 15 residues. V was trimmed by 6 bases and J by 4 bases, leaving 17 bases between them.

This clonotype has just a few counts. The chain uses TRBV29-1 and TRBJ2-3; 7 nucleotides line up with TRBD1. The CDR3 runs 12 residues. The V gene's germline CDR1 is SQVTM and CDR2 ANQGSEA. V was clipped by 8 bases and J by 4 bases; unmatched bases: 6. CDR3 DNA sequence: TGCAGCTCCGGGCAGGGGGCAGATACGCAGTATTTT. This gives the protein CSSGQGADTQYF.

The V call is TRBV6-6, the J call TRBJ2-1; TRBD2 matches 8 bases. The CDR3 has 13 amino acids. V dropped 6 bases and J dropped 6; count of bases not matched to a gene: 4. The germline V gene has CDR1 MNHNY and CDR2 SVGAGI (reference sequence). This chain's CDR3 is CASRISGVNEQFF. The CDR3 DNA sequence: TGTGCCAGCAGAATTAGCGGGGTCAATGAGCAGTTCTTC.

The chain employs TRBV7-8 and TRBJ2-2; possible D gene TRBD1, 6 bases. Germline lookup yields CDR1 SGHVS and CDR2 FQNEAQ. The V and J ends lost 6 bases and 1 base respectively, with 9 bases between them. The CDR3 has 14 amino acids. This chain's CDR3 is CASRNRVNTGELFF. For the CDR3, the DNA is TGTGCCAGCAGGAACAGGGTGAACACCGGGGAGCTGTTTTTT.

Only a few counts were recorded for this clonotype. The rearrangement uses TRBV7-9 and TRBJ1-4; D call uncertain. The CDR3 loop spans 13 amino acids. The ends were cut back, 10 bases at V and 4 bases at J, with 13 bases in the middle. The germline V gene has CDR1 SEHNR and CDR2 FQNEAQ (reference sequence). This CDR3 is CATVPRGNEKLFF. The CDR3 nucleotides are TGTGCCACCGTTCCTCGGGGTAATGAAAAACTGTTTTTT.

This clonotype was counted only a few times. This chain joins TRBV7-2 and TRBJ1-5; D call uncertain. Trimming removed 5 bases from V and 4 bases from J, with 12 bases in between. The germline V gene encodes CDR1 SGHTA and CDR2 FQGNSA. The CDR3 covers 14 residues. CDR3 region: CASSPIDGNQPQHF. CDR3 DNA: TGTGCCAGCAGCCCAATAGACGGGAATCAGCCCCAGCATTTT.

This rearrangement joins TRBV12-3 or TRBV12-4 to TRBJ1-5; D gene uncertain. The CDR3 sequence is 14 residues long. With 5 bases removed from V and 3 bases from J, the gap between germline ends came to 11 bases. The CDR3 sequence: CASSLRHTNQPQHF. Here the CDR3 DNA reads TGTGCCAGCAGTCTCAGACATACCAATCAGCCCCAGCATTTT.

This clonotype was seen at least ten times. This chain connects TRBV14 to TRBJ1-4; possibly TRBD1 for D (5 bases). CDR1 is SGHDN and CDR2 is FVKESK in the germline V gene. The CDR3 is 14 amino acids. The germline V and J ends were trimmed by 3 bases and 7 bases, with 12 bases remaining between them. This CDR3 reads CASSQDTSREKLFF. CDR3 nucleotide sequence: TGTGCCAGCAGCCAGGACACATCGCGTGAAAAACTGTTTTTT.

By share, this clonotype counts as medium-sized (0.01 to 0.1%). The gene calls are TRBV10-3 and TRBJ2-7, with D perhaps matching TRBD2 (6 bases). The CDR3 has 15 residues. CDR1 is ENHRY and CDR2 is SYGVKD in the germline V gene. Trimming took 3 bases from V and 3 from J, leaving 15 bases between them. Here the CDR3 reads CAISDPGLPNYEQYF. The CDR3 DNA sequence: TGTGCCATCAGTGACCCGGGACTTCCTAACTACGAGCAGTACTTC.

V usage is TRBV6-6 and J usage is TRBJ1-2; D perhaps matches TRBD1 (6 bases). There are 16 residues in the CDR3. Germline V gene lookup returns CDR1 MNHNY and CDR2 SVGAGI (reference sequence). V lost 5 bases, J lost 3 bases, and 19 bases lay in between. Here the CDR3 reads CASSIGPLRGDYGYTF. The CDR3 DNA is TGTGCCAGCAGTATTGGACCGCTAAGGGGGGACTATGGCTACACCTTC.

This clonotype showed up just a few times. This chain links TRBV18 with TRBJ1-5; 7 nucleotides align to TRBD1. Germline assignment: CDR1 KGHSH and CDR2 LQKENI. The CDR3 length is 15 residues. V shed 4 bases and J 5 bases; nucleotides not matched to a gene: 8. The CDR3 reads CASSRDRVLDQPQHF. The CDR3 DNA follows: TGTGCCAGCTCACGCGACAGGGTGTTGGATCAGCCCCAGCATTTT.

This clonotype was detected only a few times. The CDR3 loop is CASSFRTDSYEQYF. The CDR3 DNA reads as TGCGCCAGCAGCTTCCGGACGGACTCCTACGAGCAGTACTTC. V and J are TRBV5-1 and TRBJ2-7, with D hard to call. CDR1 SGHRS and CDR2 YFSETQ come from the germline V gene. The CDR3 is 14 amino acids. V was pared by 2 bases and J by 0 bases, with 9 bases between.

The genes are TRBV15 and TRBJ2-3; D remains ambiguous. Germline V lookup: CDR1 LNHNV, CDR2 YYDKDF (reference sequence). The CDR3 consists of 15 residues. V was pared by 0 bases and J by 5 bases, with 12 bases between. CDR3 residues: CATSRDAGVRDTQYF. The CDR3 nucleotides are TGTGCCACCAGCAGAGATGCTGGGGTGAGAGATACGCAGTATTTT. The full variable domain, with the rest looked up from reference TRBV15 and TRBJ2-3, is DAMVIQNPRYQVTQFGKPVTLSCSQTLNHNVMYWYQQKSSQAPKLLFHYYDKDFNNEADTPDNFQSRRPNTSFCFLDIRSPGLGDTAMYLCATSRDAGVRDTQYFGPGTRLTVL.